A single sample gave rise to the 24 T cell receptor beta chains below, sequenced in a study of PD-L1 blockade in urothelial cancer. Specified time point: pretreatment peripheral blood. Some clones are missing from TCRdb's copy, which holds only in-frame ones; the method was immunoSEQ multiplex PCR. This sample yields tens of thousands of clones, of which roughly 84% are seen a single time; about a tenth belongs to the top ten. The sample in question was PBMCs, obtained around atezolizumab (anti-PD-L1) treatment. Source of these receptors: a woman aged 70 to 79 with urothelial cancer.

The rearrangement uses TRBV7-9 and TRBJ1-1, with 8 bases that match TRBD1. From germline, CDR1 is SEHNR and CDR2 FQNEAQ (reference sequence). Trimming at V came to 6 bases and at J to 0 bases, leaving 15 bases not matched to a gene. This CDR3 is built from 18 residues. CDR3 bases: TGTGCCAGCAGACCCGGCAGGGGGCTCTCGGTGATGAACACTGAAGCTTTCTTT. It yields the protein CASRPGRGLSVMNTEAFF.

This chain joins TRBV11-2 and TRBJ2-7; a possible D gene is TRBD2 (6 bases). Germline loops: CDR1 SGHAT, CDR2 FQNNGV. V shed 5 bases and J shed 7 bases, with 18 bases lying between them. The CDR3 extends over 14 amino acids. CDR3 region: CASSLLWGVGEQYF. In DNA, the CDR3 is TGTGCCAGCAGCCTATTATGGGGGGTCGGGGAGCAGTACTTC.

The sample holds one count of this clone. The chain carries TRBV5-1 and TRBJ2-2, with D possibly TRBD1 on 5 matching bases. Deletions cut 3 bases from V and 1 base from J, with 7 bases between. Germline values: CDR1 SGHRS, CDR2 YFSETQ. CDR3 length: 14 residues. CDR3 bases: TGCGCCAGCAGCTACGGACAGAACACCGGGGAGCTGTTTTTT. Encoded protein: CASSYGQNTGELFF.

This clone was picked up one time. The rearrangement joins TRBV19 to TRBJ1-5, with TRBD1 matching over 9 bases. Per the germline V gene, CDR1 is LNHDA and CDR2 is SQIVND (reference sequence). The CDR3 sequence is 16 residues long. After removal of 6 bases from V and 1 base from J, the junction contained 7 bases not matched to a gene. This CDR3 is CASRPGTGRSNQPQHF. Written as DNA, the CDR3 is TGTGCCAGTAGGCCCGGGACAGGGCGAAGCAATCAGCCCCAGCATTTT.

V and J are TRBV7-9 and TRBJ2-2, with 10 bases lining up with TRBD2. The ends lost 4 bases at V and 4 bases at J; junction bases unmatched: 9. Germline CDR1 and CDR2: SEHNR and FQNEAQ (reference sequence). The CDR3 has 17 residues. In DNA form, the CDR3 reads TGTGCCAGCAGCTCCAGCGTCACTAGCGGGATCACCGGGGAGCTGTTTTTT. As protein: CASSSSVTSGITGELFF.

The rearrangement links TRBV2 to TRBJ2-2; D is perhaps TRBD2 (6 bases). Germline V lookup: CDR1 SNHLY, CDR2 FYNNEI. Trimming took off 4 bases at V and 0 bases at J, with 15 bases between the two ends. CDR3 length: 17 amino acids. The CDR3 is CASSGEGRGTNTGELFF. In DNA, the CDR3 is TGTGCCAGCAGTGGTGAGGGGCGGGGTACGAACACCGGGGAGCTGTTTTTT.

The V and J genes are TRBV11-2 and TRBJ2-6; the D is unclear. The V end was cut by 5 bases, the J end by 4 bases, with 9 bases between. CDR3 length: 14 amino acids. Germline CDR1 reads SGHAT; CDR2 reads FQNNGV. DNA for the CDR3: TGTGCCAGCAGCGCCCGCGAGGGGGCCAACGTCCTGACTTTC. Translated, it gives CASSAREGANVLTF.

The sample holds many counts of this clone. The rearrangement uses TRBV19 and TRBJ1-1; D unresolved. Germline V CDR1 and CDR2: LNHDA, SQIVND (reference sequence). This CDR3 spans 15 amino acids. V was pared by 5 bases and J by 4 bases, with 17 bases between. DNA of the CDR3: TGTGCCAGTAGTCGGTTGGGCTTTGGGTTCACTGAAGCTTTCTTT. Amino acids: CASSRLGFGFTEAFF.

This chain links TRBV5-8 with TRBJ1-3; D is perhaps TRBD1 (5 bases). Trimming pared 0 bases from V and 0 bases from J, leaving 10 bases between. Germline assignment: CDR1 SGHTS and CDR2 YDEGEE. The CDR3 runs to 16 residues. The CDR3 nucleotides are TGTGCCAGCAGCTTGGATGGGGCCAGCTCTGGAAACACCATATATTTT. Translated: CASSLDGASSGNTIYF.

The V gene is TRBV2, the J gene TRBJ2-3; 10 bases align to TRBD2. V lost 8 bases and J lost 3; bases outside the gene matches: 5. Germline-derived CDR1 and CDR2 are SNHLY and FYNNEI. The CDR3 contains 14 residues. CDR3 amino acids: CASLLAGVTDTQYF. Here the CDR3 DNA reads TGTGCCAGCCTTCTAGCGGGGGTTACAGATACGCAGTATTTT.

This clone was seen once. V gene TRBV7-9 combines with J gene TRBJ2-2, with 14 nucleotides matching TRBD2. V dropped 4 bases and J dropped 7; count of bases not matched to a gene: 5. In germline, CDR1 is SEHNR, CDR2 FQNEAQ (reference sequence). The CDR3 consists of 16 residues. The CDR3 DNA reads TGTGCCAGCAGCTCGGGACTAGCGGGAGTATTCGGGGAGCTGTTTTTT. This encodes CASSSGLAGVFGELFF.

V is TRBV19 and J is TRBJ1-3, with 10 bases identical to TRBD1. Losses at the gene ends were 5 bases for V and 0 bases for J; bases not matched to a gene: 4. This CDR3 spans 16 amino acids. Germline V lookup: CDR1 LNHDA, CDR2 SQIVND (reference sequence). As DNA, the CDR3 is TGTGCCAGTAGTCGACAGGGGGCAAGCTCTGGAAACACCATATATTTT. Translating gives CASSRQGASSGNTIYF.

The chain is built from TRBV6-1 and TRBJ1-4; 9 nucleotides align to TRBD1. The trim removed 3 bases at V and 10 bases at J, leaving 6 bases unmatched. In germline, CDR1 is MNHNS, CDR2 SASEGT. CDR3 length equals 14 residues. This CDR3 reads CASSEDRGRGKLFF. CDR3 coding DNA: TGTGCCAGCAGTGAGGACAGGGGTAGGGGAAAACTGTTTTTT.

The CDR3 loop is CASTQQGAHEQFF. The CDR3 nucleotides are TGTGCCAGTACGCAACAGGGGGCGCATGAGCAGTTCTTC. The chain combines TRBV19 with TRBJ2-1, with TRBD1 matching over 9 bases. Trimming removed 7 bases from V and 8 bases from J; junction bases left unmatched: 6. Germline V gives CDR1 LNHDA, CDR2 SQIVND (reference sequence). The CDR3 length is 13 residues.

The chain links TRBV27 to TRBJ2-1; 9 positions match TRBD2. V was pared by 8 bases and J by 0 bases, with 5 bases of the junction left unmatched. The CDR3 covers 15 residues. CDR1 and CDR2 from the germline V gene are MNHEY and SMNVEV (reference sequence). This chain's CDR3 is CASGDSGSSYNEQFF. The CDR3 region has the DNA TGTGCCAGCGGAGATAGCGGGAGCTCCTACAATGAGCAGTTCTTC.

The V call is TRBV6-6, the J call TRBJ2-5; 10 nucleotides line up with TRBD2. With 5 bases clipped from V and 3 bases from J, the junction kept 3 bases outside the gene matches. CDR1 MNHNY and CDR2 SVGAGI come from the germline V gene (reference sequence). This CDR3 region has 14 residues. The CDR3 reads CASSVSGGEETQYF. In DNA, the CDR3 is TGTGCCAGCAGTGTAAGCGGGGGGGAAGAGACCCAGTACTTC.

This clone occurred a few times. The genes are TRBV6-5 and TRBJ1-2, with TRBD1 matching over 8 bases. The CDR3 is made up of 14 amino acids. The V gene end was trimmed by 5 bases and the J gene end by 4 bases; junction bases not matched to a gene: 6. Germline V lookup: CDR1 MNHEY, CDR2 SVGAGI. Here the CDR3 DNA reads TGTGCCAGCAGTCCCTACGGACAGGGCTATGGCTACACCTTC. It yields the protein CASSPYGQGYGYTF.

The chain joins TRBV10-3 to TRBJ1-2; D may be TRBD1 (6 bases). Trimming cost V 7 bases and J 7 bases, with 19 bases left between them. Germline CDR1 is ENHRY and CDR2 is SYGVKD. CDR3 length: 14 residues. The CDR3 reads CAITEQGNFAGYTF. Written as DNA, the CDR3 is TGTGCCATCACCGAACAGGGTAACTTCGCTGGCTACACCTTC.

CDR3: CAISELGGGPAGELFF. CDR3 DNA: TGTGCCATCAGTGAATTGGGGGGGGGCCCGGCCGGGGAGCTGTTTTTT. The chain couples TRBV10-3 to TRBJ2-2, with D possibly TRBD2 on 7 matching bases. V gave up 3 bases and J gave up 6 bases, with 17 bases separating them. Germline CDR1 is ENHRY and CDR2 is SYGVKD. The CDR3 runs to 16 residues.

This clone was found a few times. The chain recombines TRBV19 with TRBJ1-4; 9 nucleotides align to TRBD1. CDR3 size: 15 residues. Germline lookup yields CDR1 LNHDA and CDR2 SQIVND (reference sequence). The V gene end was trimmed by 3 bases and the J gene end by 8 bases; junction bases not matched to a gene: 7. CDR3 in amino acids: CASSIGQGREEKLFF. The CDR3 nucleotides read TGTGCCAGTAGTATCGGACAGGGGCGAGAGGAAAAACTGTTTTTT.

This rearrangement joins TRBV9 to TRBJ2-7, with a weak D call TRBD2 (6 bases). Germline V gene lookup returns CDR1 SGDLS and CDR2 YYNGEE. The CDR3 extends over 17 amino acids. V gave up 2 bases and J gave up 5 bases, with 23 bases separating them. The CDR3: CASSVSAGMAGTNEQYF. The CDR3 nucleotides are TGTGCCAGCAGCGTTAGTGCGGGGATGGCAGGCACCAACGAGCAGTACTTC.

This clone was detected only once. CDR3 coding DNA: TGTGCCAGCAGCGCAACCGGGACAGATGAAAAACTGTTTTTT. This gives the protein CASSATGTDEKLFF. The chain employs TRBV13 and TRBJ1-4; 7 positions match TRBD1. This CDR3 is 14 amino acids long. Germline V gives CDR1 PRHDT, CDR2 FYEKMQ (reference sequence). V gave up 5 bases and J gave up 6 bases; unmatched junction bases: 6.

This chain joins TRBV5-5 and TRBJ2-7; 12 bases align to TRBD1. Germline V gene sequence: CDR1 SGHKS, CDR2 YYEKEE (reference sequence). The V segment lost 4 bases and the J segment 4 bases; nucleotides outside the gene matches: 3. The CDR3 sequence is 14 residues long. CDR3 in DNA: TGTGCCAGCAGCCGGGACAGGGGGCGGTACGAGCAGTACTTC. This sequence encodes CASSRDRGRYEQYF.

The chain uses TRBV6-1 and TRBJ1-2; D is unclear. The CDR3 runs to 16 residues. The germline V gene has CDR1 MNHNS and CDR2 SASEGT. The germline V and J ends were trimmed by 2 bases and 0 bases, with 13 bases remaining between them. The CDR3 loop reads CASSEIGLNTNYGYTF. The CDR3 coding sequence is TGTGCCAGCAGTGAAATTGGACTGAACACTAACTATGGCTACACCTTC.